This TCR beta chain was recorded in a study of chemoradiotherapy in HPV16-positive cancers. Findings and limits, study-wide: In HPV16-positive patients, HPV-responsive T-cell expansion tracked better recurrence-free survival. Candidate HPV-specific clones and E7-related TCR motifs grew in tumor during treatment.

Samples were taken several times over chemoradiotherapy. The CDR3 is 14 amino acids. CDR1 is SGHTA and CDR2 is FQGNSA in the germline V gene. Trimming took 5 bases from V and 2 from J, leaving 12 bases between them. Sequencing was performed with immunoSEQ multiplex PCR; in TCRdb, only in-frame clones are kept and a portion is missing. Of some 5,000 clones in the sample, approximately 72% were seen once. On this clone: The antigen remains undetermined.

This sequence joins TRBV7-2 and TRBJ2-5, with D perhaps assigned TRBD1 or TRBD2 (5 bases each). The receptor's source is a human donor with HPV-associated anogenital cancer. This sample was gathered from a patient who underwent chemoradiotherapy. The CDR3 protein is CASSPWGWQETQYF. The CDR3 DNA sequence: TGTGCCAGCAGCCCGTGGGGGTGGCAAGAGACCCAGTACTTC.